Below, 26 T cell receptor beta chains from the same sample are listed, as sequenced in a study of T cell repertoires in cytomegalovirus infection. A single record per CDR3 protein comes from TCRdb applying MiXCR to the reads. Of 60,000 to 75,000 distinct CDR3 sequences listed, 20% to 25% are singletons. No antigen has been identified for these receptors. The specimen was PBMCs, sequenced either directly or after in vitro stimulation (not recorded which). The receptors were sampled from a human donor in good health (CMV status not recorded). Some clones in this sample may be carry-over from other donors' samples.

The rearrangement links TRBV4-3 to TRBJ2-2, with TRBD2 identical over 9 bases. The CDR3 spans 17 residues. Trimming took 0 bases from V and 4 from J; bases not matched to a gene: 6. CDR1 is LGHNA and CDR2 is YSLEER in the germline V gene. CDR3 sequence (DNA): TGCGCCAGCAGCCAAGATGCCCCAGCGGGGGGCACCGGGGAGCTGTTTTTT. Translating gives CASSQDAPAGGTGELFF.

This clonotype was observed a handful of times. CDR3 coding DNA: TGCGCCAGCAGTAGACAGCCGAACACTGAAGCTTTCTTT. Its protein is CASSRQPNTEAFF. This chain joins TRBV10-2 and TRBJ1-1; D might be TRBD1 (5 bases). The CDR3 has 13 amino acids. The ends were cut back, 5 bases at V and 1 base at J, with 8 bases in the middle. Germline V gene sequence: CDR1 WSHSY, CDR2 SAAADI.

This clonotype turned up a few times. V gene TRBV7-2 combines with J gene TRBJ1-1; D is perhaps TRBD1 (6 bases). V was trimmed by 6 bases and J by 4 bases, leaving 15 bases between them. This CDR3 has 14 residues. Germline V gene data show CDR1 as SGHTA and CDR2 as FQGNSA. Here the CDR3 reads CASRFRGDVTEAFF. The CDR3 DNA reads TGTGCCAGCAGATTCAGGGGAGACGTCACTGAAGCTTTCTTT.

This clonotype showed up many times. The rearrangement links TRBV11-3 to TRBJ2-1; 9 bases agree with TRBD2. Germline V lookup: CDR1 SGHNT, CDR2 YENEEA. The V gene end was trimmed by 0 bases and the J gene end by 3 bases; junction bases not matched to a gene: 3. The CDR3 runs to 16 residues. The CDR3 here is CASSLDGAGGYNEQFF. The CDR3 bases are TGTGCCAGCAGCTTAGACGGAGCGGGAGGCTACAATGAGCAGTTCTTC.

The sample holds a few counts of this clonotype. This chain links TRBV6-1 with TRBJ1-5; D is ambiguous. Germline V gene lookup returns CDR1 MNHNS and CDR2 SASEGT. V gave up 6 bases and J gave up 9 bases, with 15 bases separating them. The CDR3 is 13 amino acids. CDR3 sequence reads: CASRADTTRPQHF. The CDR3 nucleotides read TGTGCCAGCAGAGCAGACACCACAAGGCCCCAGCATTTT.

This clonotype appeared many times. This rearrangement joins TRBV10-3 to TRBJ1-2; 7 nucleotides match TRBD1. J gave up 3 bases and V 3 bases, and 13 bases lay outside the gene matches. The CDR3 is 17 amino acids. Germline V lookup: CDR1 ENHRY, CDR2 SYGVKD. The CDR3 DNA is TGTGCCATCAGTGATGACCGAGTACTAACAGGGGACTATGGCTACACCTTC. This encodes CAISDDRVLTGDYGYTF.

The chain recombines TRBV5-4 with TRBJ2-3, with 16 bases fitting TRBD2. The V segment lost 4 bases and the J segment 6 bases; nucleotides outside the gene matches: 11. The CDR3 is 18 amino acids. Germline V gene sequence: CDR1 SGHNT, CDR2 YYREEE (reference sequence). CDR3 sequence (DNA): TGTGCCAGCAGCCCCGGGACTAGCGGGAGGGCCTGGGCGGATACGCAGTATTTT. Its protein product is CASSPGTSGRAWADTQYF. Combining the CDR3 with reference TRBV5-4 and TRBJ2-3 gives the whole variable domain ETGVTQSPTHLIKTRGQQVTLRCSSQSGHNTVSWYQQALGQGPQFIFQYYREEENGRGNFPPRFSGLQFPNYSSELNVNALELDDSALYLCASSPGTSGRAWADTQYFGPGTRLTVL.

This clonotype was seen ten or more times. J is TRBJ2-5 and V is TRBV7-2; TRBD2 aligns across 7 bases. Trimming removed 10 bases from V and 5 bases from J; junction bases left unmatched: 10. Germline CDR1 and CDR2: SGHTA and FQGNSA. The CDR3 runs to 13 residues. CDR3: CATGGGTLETQYF. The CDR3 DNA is TGTGCCACCGGGGGAGGGACTCTCGAGACCCAGTACTTC.

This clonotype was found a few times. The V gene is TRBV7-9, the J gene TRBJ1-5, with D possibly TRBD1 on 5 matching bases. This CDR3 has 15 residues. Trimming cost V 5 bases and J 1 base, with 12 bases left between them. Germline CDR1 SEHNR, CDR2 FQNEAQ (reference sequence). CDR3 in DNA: TGTGCCAGCAGCGAGGGGTCGGGGAGCAATCAGCCCCAGCATTTT. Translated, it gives CASSEGSGSNQPQHF.

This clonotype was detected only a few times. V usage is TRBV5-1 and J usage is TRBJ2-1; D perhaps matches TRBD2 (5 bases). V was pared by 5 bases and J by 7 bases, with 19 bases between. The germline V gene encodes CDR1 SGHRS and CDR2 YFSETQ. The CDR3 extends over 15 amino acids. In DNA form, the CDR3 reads TGCGCCAGCAGGTGGCGGGCGGATTGGTCTAATGAGCAGTTCTTC. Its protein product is CASRWRADWSNEQFF.

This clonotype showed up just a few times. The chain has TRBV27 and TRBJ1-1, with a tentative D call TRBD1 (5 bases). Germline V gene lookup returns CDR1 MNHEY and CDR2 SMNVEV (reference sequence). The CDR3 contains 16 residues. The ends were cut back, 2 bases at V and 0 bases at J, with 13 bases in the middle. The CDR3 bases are TGTGCCAGCAGTTTAGGGACGTTGAGTATGAACACTGAAGCTTTCTTT. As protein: CASSLGTLSMNTEAFF.

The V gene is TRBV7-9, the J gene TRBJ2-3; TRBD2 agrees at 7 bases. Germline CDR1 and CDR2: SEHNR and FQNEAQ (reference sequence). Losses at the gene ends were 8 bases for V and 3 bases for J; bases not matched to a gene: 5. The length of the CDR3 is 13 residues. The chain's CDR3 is CASGGTTTDTQYF. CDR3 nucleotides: TGTGCCAGCGGGGGGACTACTACAGATACGCAGTATTTT.

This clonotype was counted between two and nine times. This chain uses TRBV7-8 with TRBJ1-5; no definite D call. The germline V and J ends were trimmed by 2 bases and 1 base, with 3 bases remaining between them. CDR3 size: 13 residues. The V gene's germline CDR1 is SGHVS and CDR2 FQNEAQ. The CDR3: CASSLRSNQPQHF. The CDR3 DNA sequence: TGTGCCAGCAGCTTAAGGAGCAATCAGCCCCAGCATTTT.

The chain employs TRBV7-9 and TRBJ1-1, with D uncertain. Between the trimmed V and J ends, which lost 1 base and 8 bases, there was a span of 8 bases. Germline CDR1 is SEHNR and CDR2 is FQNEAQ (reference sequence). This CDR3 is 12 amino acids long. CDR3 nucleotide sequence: TGTGCCAGCAGCTTAGAGCCGCAAGAAGCTTTCTTT. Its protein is CASSLEPQEAFF. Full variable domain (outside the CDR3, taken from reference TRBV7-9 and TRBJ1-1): DTGVSQNPRHKITKRGQNVTFRCDPISEHNRLYWYRQTLGQGPEFLTYFQNEAQLEKSRLLSDRFSAERPKGSFSTLEIQRTEQGDSAMYLCASSLEPQEAFFGQGTRLTVV.

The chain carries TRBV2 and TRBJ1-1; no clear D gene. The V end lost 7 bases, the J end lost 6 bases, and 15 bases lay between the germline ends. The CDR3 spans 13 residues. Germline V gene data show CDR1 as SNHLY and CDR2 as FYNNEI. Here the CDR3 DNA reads TGTGCCAGCAACGGCCAACATGACGCTGAAGCTTTCTTT. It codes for CASNGQHDAEAFF.

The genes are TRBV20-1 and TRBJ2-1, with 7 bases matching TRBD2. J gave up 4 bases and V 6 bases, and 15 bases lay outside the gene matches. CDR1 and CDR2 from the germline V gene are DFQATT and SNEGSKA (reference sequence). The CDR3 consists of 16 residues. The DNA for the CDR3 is TGCAGTGCCCCTCTTGCGGCTAGCGGCATTTACAATGAGCAGTTCTTC. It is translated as CSAPLAASGIYNEQFF.

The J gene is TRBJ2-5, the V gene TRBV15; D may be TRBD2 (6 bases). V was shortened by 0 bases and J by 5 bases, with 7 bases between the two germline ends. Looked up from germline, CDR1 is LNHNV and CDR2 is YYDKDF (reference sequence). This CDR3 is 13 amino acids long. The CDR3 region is CATSRDRGETQYF. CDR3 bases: TGTGCCACCAGCAGAGATCGGGGGGAGACCCAGTACTTC.

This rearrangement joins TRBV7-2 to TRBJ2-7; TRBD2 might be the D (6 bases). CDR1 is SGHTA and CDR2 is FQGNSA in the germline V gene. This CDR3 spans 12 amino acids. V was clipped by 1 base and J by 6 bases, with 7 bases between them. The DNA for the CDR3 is TGTGCCAGCAGCTTAGAGGGAGGCGAGCAGTACTTC. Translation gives CASSLEGGEQYF.

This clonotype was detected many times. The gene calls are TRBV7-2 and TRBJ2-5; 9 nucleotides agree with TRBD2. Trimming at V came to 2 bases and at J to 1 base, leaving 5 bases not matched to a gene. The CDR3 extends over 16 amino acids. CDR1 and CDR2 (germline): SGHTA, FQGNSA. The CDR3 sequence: CASSLNGGRAQETQYF. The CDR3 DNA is TGTGCCAGCAGCTTAAATGGCGGGAGGGCCCAAGAGACCCAGTACTTC.

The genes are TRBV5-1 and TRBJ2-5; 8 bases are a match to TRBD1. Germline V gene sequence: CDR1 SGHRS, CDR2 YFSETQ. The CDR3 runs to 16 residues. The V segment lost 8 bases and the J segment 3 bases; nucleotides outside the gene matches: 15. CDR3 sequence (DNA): TGCGCCAGTGCCCTATCTTTAGGGACAGGTGAAGAGACCCAGTACTTC. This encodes CASALSLGTGEETQYF.

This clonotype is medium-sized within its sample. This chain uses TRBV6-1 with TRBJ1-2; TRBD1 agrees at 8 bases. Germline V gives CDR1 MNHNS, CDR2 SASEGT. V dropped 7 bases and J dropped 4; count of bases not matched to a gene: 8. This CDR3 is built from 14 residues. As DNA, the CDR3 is TGTGCCAGCACAGGACAGGGAGGTGCCTATGGCTACACCTTC. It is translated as CASTGQGGAYGYTF.

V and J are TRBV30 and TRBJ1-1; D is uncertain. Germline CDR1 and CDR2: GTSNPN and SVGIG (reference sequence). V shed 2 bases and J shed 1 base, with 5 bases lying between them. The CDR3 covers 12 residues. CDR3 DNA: TGTGCCTGGAGTATGGGGAACACTGAAGCTTTCTTT. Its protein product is CAWSMGNTEAFF.

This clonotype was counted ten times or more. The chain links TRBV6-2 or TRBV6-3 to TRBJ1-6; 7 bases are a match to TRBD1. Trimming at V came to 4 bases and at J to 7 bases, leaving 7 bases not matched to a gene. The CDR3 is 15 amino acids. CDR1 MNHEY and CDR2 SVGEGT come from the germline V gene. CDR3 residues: CASSSRTGLNSPLHF. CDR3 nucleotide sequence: TGTGCCAGCAGTTCAAGGACAGGTCTAAATTCACCCCTCCACTTT.

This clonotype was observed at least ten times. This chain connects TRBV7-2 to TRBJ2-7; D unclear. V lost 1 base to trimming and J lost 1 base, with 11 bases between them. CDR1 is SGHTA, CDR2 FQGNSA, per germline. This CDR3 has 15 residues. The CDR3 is CASSLVETNSYEQYF. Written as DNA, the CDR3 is TGTGCCAGCAGCTTAGTAGAGACCAATTCCTACGAGCAGTACTTC. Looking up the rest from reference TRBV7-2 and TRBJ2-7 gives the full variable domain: GAGVSQSPSNKVTEKGKDVELRCDPISGHTALYWYRQSLGQGLEFLIYFQGNSAPDKSGLPSDRFSAERTGGSVSTLTIQRTQQEDSAVYLCASSLVETNSYEQYFGPGTRLTVT.

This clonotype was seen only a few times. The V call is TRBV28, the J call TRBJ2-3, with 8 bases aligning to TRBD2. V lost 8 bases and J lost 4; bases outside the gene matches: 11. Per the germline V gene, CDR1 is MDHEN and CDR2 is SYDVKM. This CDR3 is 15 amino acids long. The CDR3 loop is CASGSGTSRADTQYF. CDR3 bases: TGTGCCAGCGGCTCCGGGACTAGTCGGGCAGATACGCAGTATTTT. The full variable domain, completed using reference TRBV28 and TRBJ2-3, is DVKVTQSSRYLVKRTGEKVFLECVQDMDHENMFWYRQDPGLGLRLIYFSYDVKMKEKGDIPEGYSVSREKKERFSLILESASTNQTSMYLCASGSGTSRADTQYFGPGTRLTVL.

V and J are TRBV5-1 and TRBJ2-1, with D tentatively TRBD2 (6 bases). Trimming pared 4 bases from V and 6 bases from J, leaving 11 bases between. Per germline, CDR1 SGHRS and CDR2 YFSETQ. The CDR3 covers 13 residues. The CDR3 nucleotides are TGCGCCAGCAGCACGACTAGTGTCAATGAGCAGTTCTTC. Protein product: CASSTTSVNEQFF.